The clone carrying this TCR beta chain has just one count. This CDR3 has 14 amino acids. CDR1 is MDHEN and CDR2 is SYDVKM in the germline V gene. The ends were cut back, 3 bases at V and 3 bases at J, with 9 bases in the middle. Original methodology: Scientists estimated how many nucleated cells there were by amplifying reference gene primers. Measured with immunoSEQ multiplex PCR; TCRdb has only the in-frame clones, and not every one. V and J calls plus clone size are reproduced from that table; the DNA served to infer D and trimming. Among some 300,000 clones listed, approximately 86% were seen once. This sample was taken from a study of blood T cell repertoires in COVID-19. About the study: Samples taken during acute and convalescent COVID-19 were collected in the United States, Italy and Spain.

The receptor was derived from a man in his 70s with acute or convalescent COVID-19. The chain employs TRBV28 and TRBJ2-1, with D tentatively TRBD1 (6 bases). Material for sequencing was peripheral blood. The CDR3 region is CASSLTGGYNEQFF. The CDR3, as DNA: TGTGCCAGCAGTTTGACAGGAGGCTACAATGAGCAGTTCTTC.